The rows below give T cell receptor beta chains drawn from one sample of a study of beta chain features in type 1 diabetes. Only in-frame clones appear in the TCRdb table, and some are missing; sequencing was by immunoSEQ multiplex PCR. The sample holds a few hundred thousand clones, over 8.5% seen once. The source material was central memory CD4+ T cells from blood. Receptors were obtained from a man aged 30 to 39 with type 1 diabetes. Both conserved end residues are part of each CDR3. The order of the fields is D gene, clone size, J gene, V gene, CDR3 protein, CDR3 DNA. A D gene is named only where the DNA matches it firmly. A row's size may be missing; if present it is once, few, many or a size class.

NA few TRBJ2-5 TRBV5-1 CASSRNRNQETQYF TGCGCCAGCAGCCGAAACAGGAACCAAGAGACCCAGTACTTC
NA few TRBJ1-1 TRBV5-8 CASSQEIKGGNTEAFF TGTGCCAGCAGCCAAGAGATCAAGGGAGGTAACACTGAAGCTTTCTTT
NA NA TRBJ1-2 TRBV25-1 CASSELGGDGYTF TGTGCCAGCAGTGAATTGGGCGGGGACGGCTACACCTTC
TRBD2 few TRBJ2-1 TRBV7-2 CASSLGSSGRAGNEQFF TGTGCCAGCAGCTTGGGTTCTAGCGGGAGGGCCGGGAATGAGCAGTTCTTC
NA NA TRBJ2-1 TRBV19 CASSIEGGPGSSYNEQFF TGTGCCAGTAGTATCGAGGGGGGACCCGGAAGCTCCTACAATGAGCAGTTCTTC
NA few TRBJ2-1 TRBV6-6 CASSYLGEQFF TGTGCCAGCAGTTACCTTGGTGAGCAGTTCTTC
TRBD2 NA TRBJ2-1 TRBV9 CASSVATTSGRMNEQFF TGTGCCAGCAGCGTAGCTACGACTAGCGGGAGGATGAATGAGCAGTTCTTC
TRBD1 NA TRBJ2-1 TRBV11-3 CASSFRGPSYNEQFF TGTGCCAGCAGCTTCAGGGGGCCCTCCTACAATGAGCAGTTCTTC
NA NA TRBJ2-4 TRBV5-1 CASRPAVRDSGDIQYF TGCGCCAGCAGGCCGGCGGTCCGGGACTCGGGGGACATTCAGTACTTC
TRBD2 many TRBJ2-1 TRBV7-6 CASSSLAGGYNEQFF TGTGCCAGCAGCTCTTTAGCGGGAGGGTACAATGAGCAGTTCTTC
NA few TRBJ2-5 TRBV14 CASSHGEQETQYF TGTGCCAGCAGCCATGGAGAACAAGAGACCCAGTACTTC
TRBD1 few TRBJ2-7 TRBV19 CASSIDRGPYEQYF TGTGCCAGTAGTATCGACAGGGGACCGTACGAGCAGTACTTC
NA NA TRBJ1-4 TRBV6-1 CASSDRKLATNEKLFF TGTGCCAGCAGTGACAGAAAACTTGCAACTAATGAAAAACTGTTTTTT
NA NA TRBJ1-3 TRBV5-1 CASSFQGLSERSGNTIYF TGCGCCAGCAGCTTTCAGGGCTTAAGTGAGCGCTCTGGAAACACCATATATTTT
NA NA TRBJ1-4 TRBV5-4 CASSLGGGGAGEKLFF TGTGCCAGCAGCTTGGGCGGCGGGGGCGCAGGAGAAAAACTGTTTTTT
NA few TRBJ2-1 TRBV4-2 CASSRPGGQSSYNEQFF TGTGCCAGCAGCCGCCCGGGCGGACAAAGCTCCTACAATGAGCAGTTCTTC
NA many TRBJ1-1 TRBV6-5 CASTKPGLEAFF TGTGCCAGCACCAAGCCGGGACTCGAAGCTTTCTTT
NA NA TRBJ1-2 TRBV28 CASSGPTSYGYTF TGTGCCAGCTCGGGGCCTACGTCCTACGGCTACACCTTC
TRBD1 few TRBJ2-7 TRBV14 CASSLRTGIRYEQYF TGTGCCAGCAGCCTGAGGACAGGGATTAGGTACGAGCAGTACTTC
NA NA TRBJ2-1 TRBV6-1 CASSLTVSYNEQFF TGTGCCAGCAGTCTGACAGTCTCCTACAATGAGCAGTTCTTC
TRBD1 NA TRBJ1-5 TRBV4-1 CASSRGDRGVNQPQHF TGCGCCAGCAGCCGGGGTGACAGGGGAGTGAATCAGCCCCAGCATTTT
NA NA TRBJ2-5 TRBV2 CASSHPPGFQRETQYF TGTGCCAGCAGCCACCCCCCCGGCTTCCAACGGGAGACCCAGTACTTC
NA few TRBJ2-5 TRBV4-1 CASSQEFSSFEETQYF TGCGCCAGCAGCCAAGAGTTTTCTAGCTTTGAAGAGACCCAGTACTTC
NA few TRBJ1-2 TRBV4-1 CASSRATGTYGYTF TGCGCCAGCAGCCGGGCAACAGGGACCTATGGCTACACCTTC
NA few TRBJ2-7 TRBV18 CASSPLGSQGEQYF TGTGCCAGCTCACCGCTCGGGTCTCAGGGCGAGCAGTACTTC
TRBD1 NA TRBJ2-3 TRBV2 CASMRDRVGTDTQYF TGTGCCAGCATGCGGGACAGGGTGGGGACAGATACGCAGTATTTT
TRBD2 few TRBJ2-3 TRBV19 CASNLPGLAGDTDTQYF TGTGCCAGTAACCTCCCGGGACTAGCGGGGGACACAGATACGCAGTATTTT
NA few TRBJ2-1 TRBV2 CASRLSWSSEQFF TGTGCCAGCAGACTGAGCTGGTCAAGCGAGCAGTTCTTC
NA NA TRBJ2-1 TRBV7-2 CASSLDQGGSSSYNEQFF TGTGCCAGCAGCTTAGATCAGGGGGGGTCCAGCTCCTACAATGAGCAGTTCTTC
TRBD1 NA TRBJ1-4 TRBV7-9 CASSRDSGGEKLFF TGTGCCAGCAGCCGGGACAGCGGGGGTGAAAAACTGTTTTTT
NA few TRBJ2-3 TRBV7-3 CASSLEELDTQYF TGTGCCAGCAGCTTGGAGGAGCTTGATACGCAGTATTTT
NA NA TRBJ2-1 TRBV6-4 CASSDEGLNEQFF TGTGCCAGCAGTGACGAGGGACTCAATGAGCAGTTCTTC
NA NA TRBJ2-1 TRBV5-4 CASSWDPDRNEQFF TGTGCCAGCAGCTGGGACCCCGACAGGAATGAGCAGTTCTTC
NA NA TRBJ2-1 TRBV5-4 CASSQGGGTGLEQFF TGTGCCAGCAGCCAAGGAGGAGGAACGGGGCTTGAGCAGTTCTTC
NA NA TRBJ2-5 TRBV9 CASSLSPAQETQYF TGTGCCAGCAGCCTCAGCCCCGCACAAGAGACCCAGTACTTC
NA NA TRBJ2-3 TRBV27 CASSLGVSTDTQYF TGTGCCAGCAGTTTAGGGGTCTCCACAGATACGCAGTATTTT
NA NA TRBJ2-7 TRBV14 CASSPRPGSLAGLHEQYF TGTGCCAGCAGCCCCCGCCCTGGGAGTCTAGCAGGCCTTCACGAGCAGTACTTC
NA few TRBJ2-7 TRBV28 CASSLWAGEQYF TGTGCCAGCAGTTTGTGGGCGGGCGAGCAGTACTTC
NA few TRBJ2-7 TRBV7-9 CASSQTYLSYEQYF TGTGCCAGCAGCCAAACCTACCTCTCCTACGAGCAGTACTTC
NA few TRBJ2-7 TRBV14 CASRPGWVYEQYF TGTGCCAGCAGACCGGGGTGGGTTTACGAGCAGTACTTC
NA many TRBJ2-1 TRBV10-3 CAITSGNNEQFF TGTGCCATCACTTCTGGGAACAATGAGCAGTTCTTC
NA NA TRBJ2-4 TRBV5-1 CASSLAVSLAKNIQYF TGCGCCAGCAGCTTGGCGGTCTCCTTAGCCAAAAACATTCAGTACTTC
NA NA TRBJ2-4 TRBV11-2 CASSLGAENIQYF TGTGCCAGCAGCTTAGGTGCAGAAAACATTCAGTACTTC
NA NA TRBJ2-2 TRBV18 CASSLVQGANTGELFF TGTGCCAGCTCTCTCGTACAGGGCGCGAACACCGGGGAGCTGTTTTTT
TRBD2 NA TRBJ2-5 TRBV9 CASSQGAGERQETQYF TGTGCCAGCAGCCAAGGAGCGGGGGAGCGGCAAGAGACCCAGTACTTC
NA NA TRBJ1-5 TRBV7-9 CASSFDRNQPQHF TGTGCCAGCAGCTTCGACAGGAATCAGCCCCAGCATTTT
NA NA TRBJ1-1 TRBV4-2 CASSIALNTEAFF TGTGCCAGCTCAATAGCCCTTAACACTGAAGCTTTCTTT
NA few TRBJ1-1 TRBV19 CASSQQQGTEAFF TGTGCCAGTAGTCAACAACAGGGCACTGAAGCTTTCTTT
NA few TRBJ1-1 TRBV7-2 CASSFRPENTEAFF TGTGCCAGCAGCTTTAGACCCGAGAACACTGAAGCTTTCTTT
NA NA TRBJ2-6 TRBV6-5 CASSYKGANVLTF TGTGCCAGCAGTTATAAGGGGGCCAACGTCCTGACTTTC
TRBD1 NA TRBJ2-1 TRBV5-1 CASSPTAGQGYNEQFF TGCGCCAGCAGCCCGACGGCGGGACAGGGCTACAATGAGCAGTTCTTC
TRBD1 few TRBJ2-7 TRBV28 CASSSTPGTAYF TGTGCCAGCAGTTCGACCCCCGGGACAGCGTACTTC
TRBD2 many TRBJ2-1 TRBV9 CASSEGLVTHEQFF TGTGCCAGCAGCGAGGGACTAGTCACGCATGAGCAGTTCTTC
TRBD1 NA TRBJ1-1 TRBV7-7 CASSPSRDRGTEAFF TGTGCCAGCAGCCCGTCCCGGGACAGGGGAACTGAAGCTTTCTTT
NA many TRBJ2-7 TRBV6-6 CATRDSPVDEQYF TGTGCCACCAGGGACTCCCCAGTCGACGAGCAGTACTTC